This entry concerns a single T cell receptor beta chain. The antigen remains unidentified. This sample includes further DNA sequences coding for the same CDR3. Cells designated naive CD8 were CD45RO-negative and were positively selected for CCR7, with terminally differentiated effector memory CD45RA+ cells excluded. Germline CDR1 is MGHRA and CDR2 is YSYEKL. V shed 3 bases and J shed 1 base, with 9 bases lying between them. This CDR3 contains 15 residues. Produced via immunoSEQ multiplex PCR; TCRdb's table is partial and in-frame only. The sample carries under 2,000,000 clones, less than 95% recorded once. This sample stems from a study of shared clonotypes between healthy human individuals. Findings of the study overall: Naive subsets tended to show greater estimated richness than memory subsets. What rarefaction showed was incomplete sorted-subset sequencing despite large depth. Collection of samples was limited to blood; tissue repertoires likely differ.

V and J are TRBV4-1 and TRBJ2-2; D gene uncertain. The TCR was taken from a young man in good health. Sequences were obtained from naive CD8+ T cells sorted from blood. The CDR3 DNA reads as TGCGCCAGCAGCCACAGGCTAGGGAACACCGGGGAGCTGTTTTTT. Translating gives CASSHRLGNTGELFF.